Listed below are T cell receptor beta chains from one sample, sequenced in a study of regulatory T cells in long-lasting Graves disease. TCRdb reanalysed the multiplex PCR reads using MiXCR and keeps one entry per CDR3 protein. The sample has 400,000 to 500,000 distinct CDR3 sequences, around a fifth seen once. The sequencing used peripheral blood mononuclear cells (PBMCs), collected when the disease was refractory, from a patient treated with antithyroid drugs. The receptors come from a female donor with Graves disease. Both conserved end residues are part of each CDR3. A D gene is named only where the DNA matches it firmly. Expanded clones are given a class, and other clones once, few, many or no size at all.

v_gene	j_gene	len	d_gene	abundance	CDR3aa	CDR3nt
TRBV28	TRBJ2-2	13	.	many	CASTEKNTGELFF	TGTGCCAGCACCGAGAAGAACACCGGGGAGCTGTTTTTT
TRBV7-9	TRBJ1-2	13	.	many	CASSLETEEGYTF	TGTGCCAGCAGCTTAGAGACAGAAGAGGGCTACACCTTC
TRBV28	TRBJ2-7	14	TRBD1	many	CASSFKGAKDEQYF	TGTGCCAGCAGTTTTAAGGGGGCGAAGGACGAGCAGTACTTC
TRBV6-1	TRBJ2-1	15	.	.	CASRANRVGYNEQFF	TGTGCCAGCAGGGCTAACAGGGTTGGCTACAATGAGCAGTTCTTC
TRBV29-1	TRBJ1-1	10	.	.	CSVEEGKAFF	TGCAGCGTTGAAGAAGGAAAAGCTTTCTTT
TRBV12-3/TRBV12-4	TRBJ1-2	15	.	many	CASSFRGGLIYGYTF	TGTGCCAGCAGCTTTCGTGGGGGGTTGATCTATGGCTACACCTTC
TRBV28	TRBJ2-5	14	.	many	CASSPPTGEETQYF	TGTGCCAGCAGCCCCCCGACAGGAGAAGAGACCCAGTACTTC
TRBV24-1	TRBJ2-1	15	TRBD2	.	CATSDTGTTTNEQFF	TGTGCCACCAGTGATACCGGGACTACCACCAATGAGCAGTTCTTC
TRBV2	TRBJ1-1	11	.	.	CASSESAEAFF	TGTGCCAGCAGTGAATCGGCTGAAGCTTTCTTT
TRBV11-3	TRBJ2-7	13	.	many	CASSLVARNEQYF	TGTGCCAGCAGCTTAGTCGCCAGGAACGAGCAGTACTTC
TRBV20-1	TRBJ2-3	14	TRBD2	few	CSASGGIGTDTQYF	TGCAGTGCTAGCGGGGGGATAGGGACAGATACGCAGTATTTT
TRBV6-1	TRBJ1-1	16	.	few	CASSSILGAAGTEAFF	TGTGCCAGCAGCTCAATACTGGGGGCTGCGGGTACTGAAGCTTTCTTT
TRBV27	TRBJ2-2	16	TRBD1	.	CVSSLGTGGITGELFF	TGTGTCAGCAGTCTCGGGACAGGGGGCATAACCGGGGAGCTGTTTTTT
TRBV18	TRBJ2-5	14	.	many	CASSKDSRQETQYF	TGTGCCAGCTCAAAGGACAGTCGTCAAGAGACCCAGTACTTC
TRBV24-1	TRBJ2-2	13	.	few	CATGAGDTGELFF	TGTGCCACTGGGGCAGGGGATACCGGGGAGCTGTTTTTT